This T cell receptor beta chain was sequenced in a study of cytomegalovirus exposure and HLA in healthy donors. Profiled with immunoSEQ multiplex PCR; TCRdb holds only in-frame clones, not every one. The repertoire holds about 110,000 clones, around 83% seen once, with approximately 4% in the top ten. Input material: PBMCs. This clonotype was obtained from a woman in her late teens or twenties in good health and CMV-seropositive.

The CDR3 region is CASSLQRDTSPQYF. CDR3 DNA sequence: TGTGCCAGCAGCTTGCAACGGGACACCTCTCCGCAGTATTTT. The V and J genes are TRBV5-4 and TRBJ2-3; possibly TRBD1 for D (6 bases). In germline, CDR1 is SGHNT, CDR2 YYREEE (reference sequence). Trimming removed 1 base from V and 10 bases from J, with 16 bases in between. The CDR3 is 14 amino acids.